A few counts support the clone carrying this TCR beta chain. What it recognizes is unknown. This specimen belongs to a study of vaccination and CD4 T cells after COVID-19. For the study at large: Spike peptides, overlapping and drawn from SARS-CoV-2, HCoV-NL63, HCoV-OC43 and HCoV-229E, were used to stimulate cells.

This CDR3 has 13 residues. V lost 5 bases and J lost 6, with 13 bases in between. The germline gives CDR1 DFQATT, CDR2 SNEGSKA (reference sequence). An Oncomine TCR Beta short-read assay was used to sequence the DNA from cultured CD4+ T cells. TCRdb passed the PCR reads through MiXCR, listing each CDR3 protein once. The sample lists 9,500 to 10,000 distinct CDR3 sequences, about 50% seen once, with 12% in the top ten. Sample treatment: approximately nine-day PBMC culture with coronavirus spike peptide pools or control peptides (ViraFEST assay). The sequenced sample consisted of CD4+ T cells from blood, cultured in vitro. The chain is built from TRBV20-1 and TRBJ2-2; D may be TRBD2 (7 bases). This TCR derives from a human donor who had recovered from COVID-19. This chain's CDR3 is CSAGGGVSGELFF. The CDR3 bases are TGCAGTGCTGGAGGGGGGGTCTCCGGGGAGCTGTTTTTT.